A selection of T cell receptor beta chains follows, all from one sample in a study of identifying expanded T cells in peripheral blood. Generated by immunoSEQ multiplex PCR, the TCRdb table keeps only in-frame clones and is missing some. The table lists tens of thousands of clones, 70% to 90% of them singletons, with around 4.5% in the top ten. Sequencing was carried out using blood. The source is a person aged 18 to 75 in good health. Each CDR3 is given with its conserved first and last residue. The D gene is left open where the match is weak. Some rows have no size entry. The others give once, few or many, or a class for an expanded clone.

14	TRBV7-3	-	TRBD1	TRBJ2-1	TGTGCCAGCAGCCCGGGACAGTTCTACAATGAGCAGTTCTTC	CASSPGQFYNEQFF
14	TRBV19	-	-	TRBJ2-1	TGTGCCAGTACTAAAACAGCTTCTATCAATGAGCAGTTCTTC	CASTKTASINEQFF
14	TRBV30	-	-	TRBJ1-6	TGTGCCTGGAATCCAGGGTTTGGGCGTTCACCCCTCCACTTT	CAWNPGFGRSPLHF
15	TRBV19	-	TRBD1	TRBJ1-2	TGTGCCAGTAGTATAGGACAGGGAGGGGGCTGGGGCTACACCTTC	CASSIGQGGGWGYTF
15	TRBV6-5	-	-	TRBJ2-1	TGTGCCAGCAGCCCACAGGGACACCCGTACAATGAGCAGTTCTTC	CASSPQGHPYNEQFF
14	TRBV6-5	-	TRBD1	TRBJ2-7	TGTGCCAGCAGTCCGGGACAGGGAACTAGAGAGCAGTACTTC	CASSPGQGTREQYF
17	TRBV5-1	-	TRBD2	TRBJ2-5	TGCGCCAGCAGCAAGCCAGGACTAGCGGCGATCCAAGAGACCCAGTACTTC	CASSKPGLAAIQETQYF
17	TRBV5-6	-	TRBD2	TRBJ2-5	TGTGCCAGCAGCTTCCAGCGGGGGGGCCTTGTTTGGGAGACCCAGTACTTC	CASSFQRGGLVWETQYF
13	TRBV11-2	-	-	TRBJ1-6	TGTGCCAGCAGCTTAGTGGGCGATGGGGCCCTCCACTTT	CASSLVGDGALHF
11	TRBV18	few	-	TRBJ1-1	TGTGCCAGCTCAACTGGCACTGAAGCTTTCTTT	CASSTGTEAFF
13	TRBV7-9	-	-	TRBJ2-7	TGTGCCAGCAGCTTATCTACCGACTACGAGCAGTACTTC	CASSLSTDYEQYF
14	TRBV7-2	few	TRBD1	TRBJ1-2	TGTGCCAGCAGCCATACCGGACAGGGCTATGGCTACACCTTC	CASSHTGQGYGYTF
14	TRBV6-5	-	-	TRBJ1-1	TGTGCCAGCAGCAGCCCGGGTCTTTGGACTGAAGCTTTCTTT	CASSSPGLWTEAFF
17	TRBV5-1	-	-	TRBJ1-1	TGCGCCAGCAGCGCCGCCGGGACACAGAGTTTTAACACTGAAGCTTTCTTT	CASSAAGTQSFNTEAFF
13	TRBV4-1	-	-	TRBJ1-2	TGCGCCAGCAGCCAAACAGTAACCTATGGCTACACCTTC	CASSQTVTYGYTF
16	TRBV5-1	-	-	TRBJ1-2	TGCGCCAGCAGCTTGAAGGTCCAGAGCTCTAACTATGGCTACACCTTC	CASSLKVQSSNYGYTF
14	TRBV27	-	-	TRBJ2-1	TGTGCCAGCAGTTTATATTGGGCGGTAAATGAGCAGTTCTTC	CASSLYWAVNEQFF
14	TRBV29-1	-	-	TRBJ2-2	TGCAGCGCACCTTCCCCCAGGAACACCGGGGAGCTGTTTTTT	CSAPSPRNTGELFF
13	TRBV7-2	-	TRBD2	TRBJ2-1	TGTGCCAGCAGTTCTAGCGGGTACAATGAGCAGTTCTTC	CASSSSGYNEQFF
18	TRBV7-2	-	TRBD2	TRBJ2-5	TGTGCCAGCAGCTTAGATGGAGTAAGCGGGGGGGCCGGGGAGACCCAGTACTTC	CASSLDGVSGGAGETQYF
13	TRBV6-4	once	-	TRBJ2-7	TGTGCCAGCAGTGACTCTGGGCAGGGAAAGCAGTACTTC	CASSDSGQGKQYF
13	TRBV27	-	-	TRBJ2-1	TGTGCCAGCAGTTTCAAGGGTGGCAATGAGCAGTTCTTC	CASSFKGGNEQFF
15	TRBV6-1	-	TRBD1	TRBJ2-7	TGTGCCAGCAGTGGTGGTGGGACAGGTTCCTTCGAGCAGTACTTC	CASSGGGTGSFEQYF
15	TRBV6-5	-	TRBD2	TRBJ2-7	TGTGCCAGCACTTCCGGGACTAGCGGGGGTTACGAGCAGTACTTC	CASTSGTSGGYEQYF
13	TRBV5-1	-	-	TRBJ1-1	TGCGCCAGCAGCTTGAGTAGGGAAGGTGAAGCTTTCTTT	CASSLSREGEAFF
15	TRBV25-1	-	TRBD1	TRBJ2-7	TGTGCCAGCAGCAAAACCGGGACAGGCTCCTACGAGCAGTACTTC	CASSKTGTGSYEQYF
17	TRBV18	-	TRBD1	TRBJ1-1	TGTGCCAGCTCACCACGATACGGGACAGGGGGAAAGATTGAAGCTTTCTTT	CASSPRYGTGGKIEAFF
13	TRBV7-2	-	-	TRBJ1-5	TGTGCCAGCAGCTTGGGGGTCTGGCAGCCCCAGCATTTT	CASSLGVWQPQHF
14	TRBV7-6	-	TRBD1	TRBJ2-2	TGTGCCAGCAGCTCACAGGGGATTTCCGGGGAGCTGTTTTTT	CASSSQGISGELFF
14	TRBV7-2	-	-	TRBJ2-7	TGTGCCAGCAGCTTAGACACAGGGCCCTACGAGCAGTACTTC	CASSLDTGPYEQYF
17	TRBV7-2	once	-	TRBJ1-2	TGTGCCAGCAGCCCAGGGGTTCCCTCTCCGCTTCCCTATGGCTACACCTTC	CASSPGVPSPLPYGYTF
13	TRBV4-3	once	-	TRBJ2-5	TGCGCCAGCAGCCAAGGGACACAAGAGACCCAGTACTTC	CASSQGTQETQYF
17	TRBV7-9	-	-	TRBJ1-3	TGTGCCAGCAGCTTAGTCCCAAGCGCTACCTCTGGAAACACCATATATTTT	CASSLVPSATSGNTIYF
14	TRBV11-2	few	-	TRBJ1-2	TGTGCCAGCAGCTTACATCCGTCTAACTATGGCTACACCTTC	CASSLHPSNYGYTF
17	TRBV7-9	-	-	TRBJ2-2	TGTGCCAGCAGCTTAGAGATCGGGGGCACGAACACCGGGGAGCTGTTTTTT	CASSLEIGGTNTGELFF